One sample yielded the 4 T cell receptor beta chains listed below, sequenced in a study of vaccination effects on CD4 cells after COVID-19. Method: immunoSEQ multiplex PCR; TCRdb's copy keeps in-frame clones and lacks some. The table includes more than 60,000 clones, around 70% detected once. Their specific antigens are unknown. The culture ran for 10 days before CD4+ T cells were isolated. Of the BNT162b2 and mRNA-1273 vaccines, participants received two doses of one or the other. Specimen: CD4+ T cells from PBMCs cultured without peptide, collected after COVID-19 vaccination. The receptors come from a human donor who received a COVID-19 vaccine.

V gene TRBV4-3 combines with J gene TRBJ1-3; 8 positions match TRBD1. Trimming removed 0 bases from V and 2 bases from J; junction bases left unmatched: 3. This CDR3 contains 16 residues. Germline assignment: CDR1 LGHNA and CDR2 YSLEER. CDR3 residues: CASSQDLDRAGNTIYF. Written as DNA, the CDR3 is TGCGCCAGCAGCCAAGATTTGGACAGGGCTGGAAACACCATATATTTT.

The chain has TRBV5-6 and TRBJ2-1, with TRBD2 matching 14 bases. V lost 4 bases to trimming and J lost 3 bases; unmatched junction nucleotides: 3. The CDR3 consists of 16 residues. Germline CDR1 SGHDT, CDR2 YYEEEE. The CDR3 reads CASSEGTSGSYNEQFF. CDR3 DNA: TGTGCCAGCAGCGAAGGGACTAGCGGGAGCTACAATGAGCAGTTCTTC.

In its sample, this clone was seen a few times. The gene calls are TRBV30 and TRBJ1-2; 7 positions agree with TRBD1. CDR1 is GTSNPN and CDR2 is SVGIG in the germline V gene (reference sequence). CDR3 length: 13 residues. The ends lost 2 bases at V and 7 bases at J; junction bases unmatched: 7. DNA for the CDR3: TGTGCCTGGAGTCCCCAGGGGGAGAGTGGCTACACCTTC. This encodes CAWSPQGESGYTF.

The CDR3 reads CASQPVSTDTQYF. The CDR3, as DNA: TGTGCCAGCCAACCAGTTAGCACAGATACGCAGTATTTT. The chain uses TRBV6-5 and TRBJ2-3, with unresolved D. Germline CDR1 MNHEY, CDR2 SVGAGI. V lost 8 bases and J 0 bases, leaving 9 bases between the germline ends. CDR3 length: 13 amino acids.